This T cell receptor (beta chain) emerged from a study of shared clonotypes between healthy human individuals. Broader study findings: Clonotype sharing levels among donors were expected to vary with sequencing depth.

V shed 8 bases, J shed 6 bases, and the junction held 11 bases outside the gene matches. Germline CDR1 and CDR2: MDHEN and SYDVKM. The CDR3 covers 16 residues. Into CD45RA+ naive and CD45RA-negative memory subsets, the CD4+ cells were split. A word on this clone: The target antigen is unknown.

Profiling relied on immunoSEQ multiplex PCR, and the TCRdb table lists in-frame clones only, not all of them. The table includes some 2,000,000 clones, around 95% detected once. The sample was naive CD4+ T cells sorted from blood. Noted subset: CD45RA+ positively selected. This receptor was taken from a man aged 18 to 30 in good health. This chain joins TRBV28 and TRBJ1-6; 9 positions match TRBD1. CDR3 amino acids: CASVGSGTGRNSPLHF. The CDR3 bases are TGTGCCAGCGTAGGCTCCGGGACAGGGCGTAATTCACCCCTCCACTTT.